The 29 T cell receptor beta chains listed next were all sequenced from one sample in a study of cytomegalovirus exposure and HLA in healthy donors. PCR used 60 Vbeta primers and 13 Jbeta primers. Assay used: immunoSEQ multiplex PCR; TCRdb lists only in-frame clones, some missing. The sample holds roughly 190,000 clones, roughly 86% seen once. Sequencing used PBMCs. All receptors come from a man aged 40-49 years in good health and CMV-seropositive.

The chain carries TRBV6-1 and TRBJ2-3; 9 nucleotides align to TRBD2. Germline CDR1 MNHNS, CDR2 SASEGT. CDR3 length: 17 residues. J lost 0 bases, V lost 0 bases, and 4 bases had no gene match. The CDR3 nucleotides are TGTGCCAGCAGTGAAGCGCCTAGCGGGGTGAGCACAGATACGCAGTATTTT. This gives the protein CASSEAPSGVSTDTQYF.

The chain links TRBV6-5 to TRBJ1-4; D uncertain. V lost 3 bases and J 6 bases, leaving 11 bases between the germline ends. CDR1 and CDR2 from the germline V gene are MNHEY and SVGAGI. This CDR3 contains 14 residues. The CDR3: CASSYVEGDEKLFF. The CDR3 DNA is TGTGCCAGCAGTTATGTGGAGGGCGATGAAAAACTGTTTTTT.

J is TRBJ2-2 and V is TRBV15; weak D call: TRBD2 (5 bases). Looked up from germline, CDR1 is LNHNV and CDR2 is YYDKDF (reference sequence). The CDR3 spans 15 residues. The ends were cut back, 4 bases at V and 1 base at J, with 10 bases in the middle. The CDR3 here is CATSTQRLNTGELFF. CDR3 bases: TGTGCCACCAGCACCCAGCGGCTGAACACCGGGGAGCTGTTTTTT.

The chain joins TRBV9 to TRBJ1-4; 8 bases map to TRBD1. The CDR3 is made up of 16 amino acids. Per germline, CDR1 SGDLS and CDR2 YYNGEE. J was trimmed by 4 bases and V by 0 bases; bases with no gene match: 5. The CDR3 nucleotides read TGTGCCAGCAGCGTAGGGGACAGGACTAGTAATGAAAAACTGTTTTTT. The encoded protein is CASSVGDRTSNEKLFF.

This chain connects TRBV7-2 to TRBJ2-5, with D tentatively TRBD1 (6 bases). This CDR3 is 16 amino acids long. The germline V gene has CDR1 SGHTA and CDR2 FQGNSA. Trimming shortened V by 3 bases and J by 5 bases, and 19 bases separated the two germline ends. The CDR3 here is CASSFPTGKGPETQYF. The CDR3, as DNA: TGTGCCAGCAGCTTCCCCACAGGGAAAGGGCCCGAGACCCAGTACTTC. The whole variable domain, filled in from reference TRBV7-2 and TRBJ2-5, reads GAGVSQSPSNKVTEKGKDVELRCDPISGHTALYWYRQSLGQGLEFLIYFQGNSAPDKSGLPSDRFSAERTGGSVSTLTIQRTQQEDSAVYLCASSFPTGKGPETQYFGPGTRLLVL.

This clone was seen only once. This chain links TRBV19 with TRBJ2-3, with TRBD2 as a possible D gene (5 bases). Germline-derived CDR1 and CDR2 are LNHDA and SQIVND (reference sequence). V gave up 8 bases and J gave up 1 base, with 13 bases separating them. The CDR3 loop spans 14 amino acids. Here the CDR3 reads CASASDWGTDTQYF. As DNA, the CDR3 is TGTGCCAGTGCGTCGGACTGGGGCACAGATACGCAGTATTTT.

J is TRBJ2-3 and V is TRBV19, with D perhaps TRBD2 (5 bases). Germline V gives CDR1 LNHDA, CDR2 SQIVND (reference sequence). The length of the CDR3 is 16 residues. Trimming removed 1 base at V and 2 bases at J, with 13 bases between. The CDR3 DNA reads as TGTGCCAGTAGTATAGGAGCTAGCAGATACACAGATACGCAGTATTTT. It translates to CASSIGASRYTDTQYF.

This rearrangement joins TRBV5-4 to TRBJ2-1, with TRBD2 matching over 14 bases. This CDR3 is built from 16 residues. The V and J ends lost 2 bases and 10 bases, in that order; junction bases with no gene match: 8. CDR1 and CDR2 (germline): SGHNT, YYREEE (reference sequence). CDR3: CASSFRLAGGLGEQFF. The CDR3 region has the DNA TGTGCCAGCAGCTTTAGACTAGCGGGAGGGTTAGGGGAGCAGTTCTTC.

The genes are TRBV7-9 and TRBJ1-1; D ambiguous. From germline, CDR1 is SEHNR and CDR2 FQNEAQ (reference sequence). The CDR3 covers 15 residues. V was shortened by 1 base and J by 3 bases, with 12 bases between the two germline ends. The CDR3 reads CASSLESLLDTEAFF. DNA for the CDR3: TGTGCCAGCAGCTTAGAATCCCTATTGGACACTGAAGCTTTCTTT.

V usage is TRBV5-1 and J usage is TRBJ2-7; possibly TRBD2 for D (5 bases). The CDR3 spans 14 residues. V lost 4 bases, J lost 6 bases, and 17 bases lay in between. CDR1 SGHRS and CDR2 YFSETQ come from the germline V gene. CDR3 in DNA: TGCGCCAGCAGCCTGTCGGCAGGTGAGGGCGAGCAGTACTTC. It yields the protein CASSLSAGEGEQYF. Full variable domain (missing parts from reference TRBV5-1 and TRBJ2-7): KAGVTQTPRYLIKTRGQQVTLSCSPISGHRSVSWYQQTPGQGLQFLFEYFSETQRNKGNFPGRFSGRQFSNSRSEMNVSTLELGDSALYLCASSLSAGEGEQYFGPGTRLTVT.

The J gene is TRBJ2-5, the V gene TRBV14, with TRBD2 identical over 10 bases. The CDR3 loop spans 13 amino acids. Germline V CDR1 and CDR2: SGHDN, FVKESK. With V trimmed by 4 bases and J by 11 bases, 7 bases remained unmatched. The CDR3, as DNA: TGTGCCAGCAGCCCTAGGACTAGCGGAGAGCAGTACTTC. Its protein is CASSPRTSGEQYF.

This clone was seen only a few times. The chain recombines TRBV25-1 with TRBJ1-5; TRBD1 matches 7 bases. J was trimmed by 6 bases and V by 3 bases; bases with no gene match: 5. CDR1 and CDR2 (germline): MGHDK, SYGVNS. The CDR3 is made up of 14 amino acids. In nucleotides, the CDR3 is TGTGCCAGCAGTGAGACAGGGCGAGGTCAGCCCCAGCATTTT. Its protein product is CASSETGRGQPQHF.

This clone came up a few times. The chain uses TRBV28 and TRBJ1-2; possible D gene TRBD1, 6 bases. This CDR3 is built from 15 residues. From germline, CDR1 is MDHEN and CDR2 SYDVKM. The germline V and J ends were trimmed by 2 bases and 4 bases, with 14 bases remaining between them. Here the CDR3 DNA reads TGTGCCAGCAGTTTAAATGGGGGCCGAGGCTATGGCTACACCTTC. Protein sequence: CASSLNGGRGYGYTF.

The V call is TRBV6-5, the J call TRBJ1-4, with D perhaps matching TRBD1 (6 bases). This CDR3 spans 15 amino acids. Germline values: CDR1 MNHEY, CDR2 SVGAGI. V lost 5 bases and J 5 bases, leaving 15 bases between the germline ends. As DNA, the CDR3 is TGTGCCAGCAGTCCCGGACAGAGTCTCAATGAAAAACTGTTTTTT. Its protein is CASSPGQSLNEKLFF.

This sequence joins TRBV5-4 and TRBJ2-3; 15 bases agree with TRBD2. This CDR3 region has 19 residues. The germline V gene encodes CDR1 SGHNT and CDR2 YYREEE (reference sequence). V shed 3 bases and J 1 base; nucleotides not matched to a gene: 9. CDR3 sequence reads: CASSSGLAGGPFGTDTQYF. CDR3 sequence (DNA): TGTGCCAGCAGCTCGGGACTAGCGGGGGGCCCTTTTGGCACAGATACGCAGTATTTT.

The chain uses TRBV10-3 and TRBJ2-1; 7 nucleotides match TRBD2. CDR3 size: 14 residues. Per germline, CDR1 ENHRY and CDR2 SYGVKD. The V gene end was trimmed by 7 bases and the J gene end by 5 bases; junction bases not matched to a gene: 8. The CDR3, as DNA: TGTGCCATCATGCTGCGGGAGAGGAACAATGAGCAGTTCTTC. It yields the protein CAIMLRERNNEQFF.

This chain joins TRBV7-2 and TRBJ2-7; D call uncertain. CDR1 is SGHTA, CDR2 FQGNSA, per germline. Trimming shortened V by 0 bases and J by 6 bases, and 9 bases separated the two germline ends. CDR3 length equals 13 residues. Here the CDR3 reads CASSLARQGEQYF. CDR3 sequence (DNA): TGTGCCAGCAGCTTAGCCCGACAAGGCGAGCAGTACTTC.

This chain links TRBV18 with TRBJ2-3; 9 bases line up with TRBD2. This CDR3 comprises 13 residues. The V gene end was trimmed by 6 bases and the J gene end by 6 bases; junction bases not matched to a gene: 4. From germline, CDR1 is KGHSH and CDR2 LQKENI. For the CDR3, the DNA is TGTGCCAGCTCCATAGCGGGAGCCGATACGCAGTATTTT. Protein sequence: CASSIAGADTQYF.

This clone showed up just once. The chain joins TRBV6-1 to TRBJ2-1; the D gene is possibly TRBD2 (6 bases). The V gene's germline CDR1 is MNHNS and CDR2 SASEGT. This CDR3 contains 16 residues. V was shortened by 0 bases and J by 7 bases, with 16 bases between the two germline ends. The CDR3 coding sequence is TGTGCCAGCAGTGAAGCCGGCGGGGCCTCTAGGAATGAGCAGTTCTTC. Translated: CASSEAGGASRNEQFF.

V is TRBV11-2 and J is TRBJ1-1; D is unresolved. With 5 bases removed from V and 0 bases from J, the gap between germline ends came to 7 bases. The CDR3 is 13 amino acids. Germline CDR1 SGHAT, CDR2 FQNNGV. CDR3 nucleotide sequence: TGTGCCAGCAGCCCCCGGGTGAACACTGAAGCTTTCTTT. Its protein product is CASSPRVNTEAFF.

The rearrangement links TRBV27 to TRBJ2-1; perhaps TRBD2 as D (6 bases). Germline CDR1 MNHEY, CDR2 SMNVEV (reference sequence). The CDR3 totals 16 residues. Deletions cut 5 bases from V and 4 bases from J, with 18 bases between. CDR3 DNA: TGTGCCAGCAGTCTTAAGGAGGGGCTGGCTTACAATGAGCAGTTCTTC. Protein sequence: CASSLKEGLAYNEQFF.

The chain combines TRBV28 with TRBJ1-2, with 7 bases aligning to TRBD1. V shed 5 bases, J shed 2 bases, and the junction held 11 bases outside the gene matches. Germline values: CDR1 MDHEN, CDR2 SYDVKM. The length of the CDR3 is 16 residues. The CDR3 region is CASSTTLGQNNYGYTF. CDR3 sequence (DNA): TGTGCCAGCAGTACGACCCTGGGACAGAACAACTATGGCTACACCTTC.

The V and J genes are TRBV7-3 and TRBJ1-1; D may be TRBD1 (6 bases). The CDR3 loop spans 16 amino acids. Germline CDR1 reads SGHTA; CDR2 reads FQGTGA. V was clipped by 0 bases and J by 2 bases, with 13 bases between them. CDR3 nucleotide sequence: TGTGCCAGCAGCTTAACAGGAGGACAGAAAAACACTGAAGCTTTCTTT. It encodes CASSLTGGQKNTEAFF.

The V gene is TRBV5-1, the J gene TRBJ2-1; 11 bases are shared with TRBD2. Germline V gene sequence: CDR1 SGHRS, CDR2 YFSETQ. The CDR3 is made up of 16 amino acids. V was pared by 6 bases and J by 3 bases, with 8 bases of the junction left unmatched. CDR3 sequence: CASTQGGTSGYNEQFF. CDR3 in DNA: TGCGCCAGCACCCAAGGTGGGACTAGCGGCTACAATGAGCAGTTCTTC.

The chain uses TRBV7-9 and TRBJ2-1; TRBD2 matches at 12 bases. Losses at the gene ends were 1 base for V and 8 bases for J; bases not matched to a gene: 9. The germline gives CDR1 SEHNR, CDR2 FQNEAQ (reference sequence). This CDR3 contains 17 residues. The CDR3 sequence: CASSLGWASGGADEQFF. In nucleotides, the CDR3 is TGTGCCAGCAGCTTAGGTTGGGCTAGCGGGGGGGCCGATGAGCAGTTCTTC.

J is TRBJ1-6 and V is TRBV4-1, with D perhaps TRBD1 (6 bases). The CDR3 is 16 amino acids. Trimming stripped 0 bases from V and 7 bases from J, with 13 bases between. Germline-derived CDR1 and CDR2 are MGHRA and YSYEKL. In DNA form, the CDR3 reads TGCGCCAGCAGCCAAGAGGGACACGGGATGAATTCACCCCTCCACTTT. This codes for CASSQEGHGMNSPLHF.

The rearrangement links TRBV10-3 to TRBJ2-1; no definite D call. CDR3 length: 12 amino acids. The V gene lost 4 bases and the J gene lost 6 bases, with 7 bases spanning the gap. Germline CDR1 ENHRY, CDR2 SYGVKD. The CDR3 nucleotides read TGTGCCATCAGTGGCCAGTCCAATGAGCAGTTCTTC. Translation: CAISGQSNEQFF.

The V gene is TRBV30, the J gene TRBJ1-1; D possibly corresponds to TRBD1 (5 bases). This CDR3 has 11 amino acids. Germline CDR1 GTSNPN, CDR2 SVGIG (reference sequence). Trimming removed 2 bases at V and 4 bases at J, with 5 bases between. In DNA form, the CDR3 reads TGTGCCTGGAGTCAGGGCACTGAAGCTTTCTTT. This sequence encodes CAWSQGTEAFF.

The chain links TRBV11-1 to TRBJ2-2; 8 nucleotides agree with TRBD1. The CDR3 extends over 16 amino acids. The V and J ends lost 2 bases and 3 bases, in that order; junction bases with no gene match: 5. CDR1 is SGHAT, CDR2 FQDESV, per germline (reference sequence). The CDR3 sequence is CASSLRQGKDTGELFF. In DNA, the CDR3 is TGTGCCAGCAGCTTACGACAGGGGAAGGACACCGGGGAGCTGTTTTTT.